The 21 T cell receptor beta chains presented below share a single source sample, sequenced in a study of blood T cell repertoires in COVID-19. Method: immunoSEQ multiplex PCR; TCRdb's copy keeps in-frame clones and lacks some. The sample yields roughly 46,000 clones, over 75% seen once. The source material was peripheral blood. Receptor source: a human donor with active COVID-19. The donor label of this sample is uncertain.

CDR3 amino acids: CAMGQGMDEQYF. The CDR3 region has the DNA TGTGCCATGGGACAGGGGATGGACGAGCAGTACTTC. The rearrangement uses TRBV10-3 and TRBJ2-7; 10 nucleotides align to TRBD1. Germline CDR1 reads ENHRY; CDR2 reads SYGVKD. CDR3 size: 12 residues. Losses at the gene ends were 9 bases for V and 5 bases for J; bases not matched to a gene: 4.

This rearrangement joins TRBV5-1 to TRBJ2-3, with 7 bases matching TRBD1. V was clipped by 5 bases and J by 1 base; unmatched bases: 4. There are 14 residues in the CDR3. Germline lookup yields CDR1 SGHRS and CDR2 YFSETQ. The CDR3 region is CASRRGTGTDTQYF. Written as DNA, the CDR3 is TGCGCCAGCAGGAGAGGGACAGGCACAGATACGCAGTATTTT.

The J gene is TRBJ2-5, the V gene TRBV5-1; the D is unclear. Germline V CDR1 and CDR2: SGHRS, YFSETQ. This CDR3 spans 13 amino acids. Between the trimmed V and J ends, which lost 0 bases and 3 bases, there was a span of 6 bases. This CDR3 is CASSLVAEETQYF. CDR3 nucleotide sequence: TGCGCCAGCAGCTTGGTTGCGGAAGAGACCCAGTACTTC.

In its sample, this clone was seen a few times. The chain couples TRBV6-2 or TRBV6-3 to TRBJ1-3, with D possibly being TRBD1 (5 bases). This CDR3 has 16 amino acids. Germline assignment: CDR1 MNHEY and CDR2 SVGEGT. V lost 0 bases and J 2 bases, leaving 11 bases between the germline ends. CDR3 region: CASSYSAGEAGNTIYF. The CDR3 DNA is TGTGCCAGCAGTTACTCGGCGGGGGAGGCTGGAAACACCATATATTTT.

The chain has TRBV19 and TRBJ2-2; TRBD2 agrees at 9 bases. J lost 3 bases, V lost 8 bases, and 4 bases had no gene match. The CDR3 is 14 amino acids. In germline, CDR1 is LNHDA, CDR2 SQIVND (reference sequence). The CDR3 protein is CASLSGGYTGELFF. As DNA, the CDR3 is TGTGCCAGTCTGAGCGGGGGGTACACCGGGGAGCTGTTTTTT.

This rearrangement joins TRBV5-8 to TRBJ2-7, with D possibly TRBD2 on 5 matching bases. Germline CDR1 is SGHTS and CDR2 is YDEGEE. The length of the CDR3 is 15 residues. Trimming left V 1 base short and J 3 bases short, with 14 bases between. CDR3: CASSLLFRGNYEQYF. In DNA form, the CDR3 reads TGTGCCAGCAGCTTGTTGTTTCGGGGAAACTACGAGCAGTACTTC. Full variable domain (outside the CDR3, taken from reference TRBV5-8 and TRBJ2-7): EAGVTQSPTHLIKTRGQQATLRCSPISGHTSVYWYQQALGLGLQFLLWYDEGEERNRGNFPPRFSGRQFPNYSSELNVNALELEDSALYLCASSLLFRGNYEQYFGPGTRLTVT.

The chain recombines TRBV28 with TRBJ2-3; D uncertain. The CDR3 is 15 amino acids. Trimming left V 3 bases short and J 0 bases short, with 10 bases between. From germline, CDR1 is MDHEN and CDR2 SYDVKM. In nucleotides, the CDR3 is TGTGCCAGCAGTTTTGGCCCCTCTAGCACAGATACGCAGTATTTT. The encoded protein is CASSFGPSSTDTQYF.

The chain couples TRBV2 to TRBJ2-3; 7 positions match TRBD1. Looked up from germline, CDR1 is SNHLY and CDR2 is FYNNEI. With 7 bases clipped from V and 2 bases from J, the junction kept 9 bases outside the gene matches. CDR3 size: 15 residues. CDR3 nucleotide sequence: TGTGCCAGCACACGCGGACAGGTGATCACAGATACGCAGTATTTT. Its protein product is CASTRGQVITDTQYF.

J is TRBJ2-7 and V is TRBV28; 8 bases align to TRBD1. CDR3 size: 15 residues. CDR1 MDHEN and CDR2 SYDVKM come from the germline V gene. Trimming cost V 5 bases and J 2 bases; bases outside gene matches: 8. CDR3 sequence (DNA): TGTGCCAGCAGTAGTCAACAGGGGGAAACCTACGAGCAGTACTTC. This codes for CASSSQQGETYEQYF.

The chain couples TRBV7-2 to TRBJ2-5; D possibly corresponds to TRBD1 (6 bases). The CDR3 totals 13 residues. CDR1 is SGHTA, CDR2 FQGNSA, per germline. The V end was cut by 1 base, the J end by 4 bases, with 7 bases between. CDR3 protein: CASSLETGETQYF. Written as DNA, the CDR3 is TGTGCCAGCAGCTTAGAGACAGGAGAGACCCAGTACTTC.

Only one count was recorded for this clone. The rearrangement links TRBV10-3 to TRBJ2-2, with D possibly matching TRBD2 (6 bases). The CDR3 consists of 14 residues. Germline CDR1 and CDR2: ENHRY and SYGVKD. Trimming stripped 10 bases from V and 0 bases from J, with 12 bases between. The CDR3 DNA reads TGTGCCACCTTGGAGGGGCCGAACACCGGGGAGCTGTTTTTT. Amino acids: CATLEGPNTGELFF.

CDR3 protein: CASSQSGRSLNSPLHF. CDR3 in DNA: TGTGCCAGCAGCCAAAGCGGGCGAAGTCTTAATTCACCCCTCCACTTT. J is TRBJ1-6 and V is TRBV3-1 (or the pseudogene TRBV3-2); D remains ambiguous. The CDR3 contains 16 residues. Trimming removed 2 bases from V and 6 bases from J, with 14 bases in between. The V gene's germline CDR1 is LGHDT and CDR2 YNNKEL (reference sequence).

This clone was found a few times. The DNA for the CDR3 is TGTGCCAGCAGCTCGACAGGGGGCGGTTACAATGAGCAGTTCTTC. This codes for CASSSTGGGYNEQFF. The chain joins TRBV7-3 to TRBJ2-1; 10 nucleotides align to TRBD1. CDR3 length: 15 amino acids. J gave up 4 bases and V 4 bases, and 4 bases lay outside the gene matches. Germline CDR1 reads SGHTA; CDR2 reads FQGTGA.

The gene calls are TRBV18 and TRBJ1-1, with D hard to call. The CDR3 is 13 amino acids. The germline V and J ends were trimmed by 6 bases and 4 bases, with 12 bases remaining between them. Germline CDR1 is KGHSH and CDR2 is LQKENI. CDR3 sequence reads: CASSNLGGTEAFF. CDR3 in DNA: TGTGCCAGCTCTAACTTAGGAGGCACTGAAGCTTTCTTT.

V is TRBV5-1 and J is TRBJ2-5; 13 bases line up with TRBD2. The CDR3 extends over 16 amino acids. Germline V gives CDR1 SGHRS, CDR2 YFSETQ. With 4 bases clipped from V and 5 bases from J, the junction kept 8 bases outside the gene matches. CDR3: CASSIGLAGVGETQYF. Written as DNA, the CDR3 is TGCGCCAGCAGCATCGGACTAGCGGGAGTAGGTGAGACCCAGTACTTC.

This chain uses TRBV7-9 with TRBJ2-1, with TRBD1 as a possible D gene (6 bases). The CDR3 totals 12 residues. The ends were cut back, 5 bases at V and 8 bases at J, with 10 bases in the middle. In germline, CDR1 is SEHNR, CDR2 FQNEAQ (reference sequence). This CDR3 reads CASSQQGYEQFF. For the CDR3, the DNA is TGTGCCAGCAGCCAACAGGGATATGAGCAGTTCTTC.

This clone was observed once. CDR3 residues: CATSDVSGSGETQYF. In DNA form, the CDR3 reads TGTGCCACCAGTGATGTCAGCGGGAGTGGAGAGACCCAGTACTTC. This sequence joins TRBV24-1 and TRBJ2-5, with 8 bases fitting TRBD2. The CDR3 is made up of 15 amino acids. V shed 3 bases, J shed 4 bases, and the junction held 6 bases outside the gene matches. CDR1 and CDR2 (germline): KGHDR, SFDVKD.

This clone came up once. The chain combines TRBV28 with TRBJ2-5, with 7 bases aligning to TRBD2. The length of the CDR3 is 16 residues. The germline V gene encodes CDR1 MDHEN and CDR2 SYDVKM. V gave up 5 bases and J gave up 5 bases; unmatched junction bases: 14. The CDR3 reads CASSTPAAGGLETQYF. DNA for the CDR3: TGTGCCAGCAGTACACCCGCCGCCGGGGGGTTGGAGACCCAGTACTTC.

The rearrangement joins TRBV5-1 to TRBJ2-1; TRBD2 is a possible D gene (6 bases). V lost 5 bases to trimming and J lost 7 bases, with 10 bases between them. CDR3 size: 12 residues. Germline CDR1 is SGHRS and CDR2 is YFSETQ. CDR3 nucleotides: TGCGCCAGCAGGCGGGGTAGTAATGAGCAGTTCTTC. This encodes CASRRGSNEQFF. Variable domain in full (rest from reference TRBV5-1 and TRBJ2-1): KAGVTQTPRYLIKTRGQQVTLSCSPISGHRSVSWYQQTPGQGLQFLFEYFSETQRNKGNFPGRFSGRQFSNSRSEMNVSTLELGDSALYLCASRRGSNEQFFGPGTRLTVL.

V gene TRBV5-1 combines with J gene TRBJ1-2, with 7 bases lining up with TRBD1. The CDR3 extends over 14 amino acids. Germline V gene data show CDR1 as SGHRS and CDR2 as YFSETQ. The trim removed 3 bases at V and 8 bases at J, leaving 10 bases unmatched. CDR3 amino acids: CASSSQQGLKGYTF. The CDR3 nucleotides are TGCGCCAGCAGCTCCCAACAGGGGCTGAAGGGCTACACCTTC.

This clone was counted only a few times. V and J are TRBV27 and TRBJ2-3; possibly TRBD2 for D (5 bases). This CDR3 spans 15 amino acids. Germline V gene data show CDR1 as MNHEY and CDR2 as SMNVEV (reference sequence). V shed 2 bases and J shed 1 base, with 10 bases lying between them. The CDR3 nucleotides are TGTGCCAGCAGTTTAGGGAGACGGGGCACAGATACGCAGTATTTT. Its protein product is CASSLGRRGTDTQYF.